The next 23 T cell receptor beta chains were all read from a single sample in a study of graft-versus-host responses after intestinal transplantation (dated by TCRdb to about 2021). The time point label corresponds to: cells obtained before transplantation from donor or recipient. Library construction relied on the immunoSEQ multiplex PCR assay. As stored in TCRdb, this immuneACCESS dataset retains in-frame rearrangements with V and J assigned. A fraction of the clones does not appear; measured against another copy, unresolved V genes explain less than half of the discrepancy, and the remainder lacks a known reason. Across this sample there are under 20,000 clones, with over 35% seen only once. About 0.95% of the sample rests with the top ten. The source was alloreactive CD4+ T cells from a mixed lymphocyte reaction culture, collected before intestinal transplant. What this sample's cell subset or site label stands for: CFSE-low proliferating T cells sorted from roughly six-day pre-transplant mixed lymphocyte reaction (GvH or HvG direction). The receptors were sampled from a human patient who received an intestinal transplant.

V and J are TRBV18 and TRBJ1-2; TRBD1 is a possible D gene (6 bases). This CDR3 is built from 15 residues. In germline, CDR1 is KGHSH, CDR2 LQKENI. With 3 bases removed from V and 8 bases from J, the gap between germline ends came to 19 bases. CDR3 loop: CASSPQDRRTIGYTF. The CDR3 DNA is TGTGCCAGCTCACCGCAGGACAGAAGAACTATCGGCTACACCTTC.

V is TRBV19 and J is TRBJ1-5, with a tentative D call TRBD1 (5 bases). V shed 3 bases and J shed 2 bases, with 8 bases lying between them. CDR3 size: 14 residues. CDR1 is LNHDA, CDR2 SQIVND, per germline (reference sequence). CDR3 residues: CASSMQGGNQPQHF. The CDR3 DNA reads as TGTGCCAGTAGTATGCAGGGAGGCAATCAGCCCCAGCATTTT.

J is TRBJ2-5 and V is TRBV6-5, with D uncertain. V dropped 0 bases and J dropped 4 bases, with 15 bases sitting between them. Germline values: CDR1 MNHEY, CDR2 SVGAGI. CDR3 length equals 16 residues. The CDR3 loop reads CASSYSQPPLGETQYF. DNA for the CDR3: TGTGCCAGCAGTTACTCACAACCCCCTCTGGGAGAGACCCAGTACTTC.

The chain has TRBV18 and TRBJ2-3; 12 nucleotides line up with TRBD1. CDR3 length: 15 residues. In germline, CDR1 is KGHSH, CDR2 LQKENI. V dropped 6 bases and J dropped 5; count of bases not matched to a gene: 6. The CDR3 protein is CASSRDRGRGDTQYF. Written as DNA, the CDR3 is TGTGCCAGCTCTCGGGACAGGGGGCGCGGAGATACGCAGTATTTT. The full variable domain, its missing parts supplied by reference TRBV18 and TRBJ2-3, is NAGVMQNPRHLVRRRGQEARLRCSPMKGHSHVYWYRQLPEEGLKFMVYLQKENIIDESGMPKERFSAEFPKEGPSILRIQQVVRGDSAAYFCASSRDRGRGDTQYFGPGTRLTVL.

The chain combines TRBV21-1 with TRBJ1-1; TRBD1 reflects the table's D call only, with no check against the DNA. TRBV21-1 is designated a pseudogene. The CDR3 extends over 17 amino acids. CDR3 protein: CASSKVICRKWNTEAFF. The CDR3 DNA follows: TGTGCCAGCAGCAAAGTCATTTGCAGGAAATGGAACACTGAAGCTTTCTTT.

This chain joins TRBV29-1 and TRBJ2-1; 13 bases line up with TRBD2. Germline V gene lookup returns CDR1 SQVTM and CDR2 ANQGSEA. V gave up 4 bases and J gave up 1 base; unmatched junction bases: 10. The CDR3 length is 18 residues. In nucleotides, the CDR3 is TGCAGCGTTGTGTCCGGACTAGCGGGGGTGGTTTCCTACAATGAGCAGTTCTTC. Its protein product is CSVVSGLAGVVSYNEQFF.

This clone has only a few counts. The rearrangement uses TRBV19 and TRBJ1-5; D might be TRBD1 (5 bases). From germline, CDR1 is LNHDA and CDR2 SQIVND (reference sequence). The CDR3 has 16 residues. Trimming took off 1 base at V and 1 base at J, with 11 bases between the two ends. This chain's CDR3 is CASSIGPGRSNQPQHF. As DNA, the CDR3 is TGTGCCAGTAGTATAGGGCCAGGGAGGAGCAATCAGCCCCAGCATTTT.

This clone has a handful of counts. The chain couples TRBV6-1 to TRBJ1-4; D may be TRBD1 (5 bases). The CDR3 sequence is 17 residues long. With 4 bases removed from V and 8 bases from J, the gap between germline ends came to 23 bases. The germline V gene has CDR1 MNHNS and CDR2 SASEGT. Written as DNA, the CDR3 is TGTGCCAGCAGTGCTGAGGGACCGTATTTCCAGAGGGAAAAACTGTTTTTT. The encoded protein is CASSAEGPYFQREKLFF.

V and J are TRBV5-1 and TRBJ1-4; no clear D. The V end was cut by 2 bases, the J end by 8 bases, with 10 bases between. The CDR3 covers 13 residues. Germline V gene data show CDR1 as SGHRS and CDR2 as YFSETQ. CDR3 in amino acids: CASSFVGGEKLFF. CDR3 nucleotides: TGCGCCAGCAGCTTTGTAGGTGGGGAAAAACTGTTTTTT.

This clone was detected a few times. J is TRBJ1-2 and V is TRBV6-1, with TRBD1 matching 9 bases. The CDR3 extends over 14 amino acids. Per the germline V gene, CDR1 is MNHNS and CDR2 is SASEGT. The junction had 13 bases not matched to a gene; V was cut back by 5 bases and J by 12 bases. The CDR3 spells CASSTRQGERLDTF. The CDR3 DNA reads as TGTGCCAGCAGTACCCGACAGGGGGAGCGGCTGGACACCTTC.

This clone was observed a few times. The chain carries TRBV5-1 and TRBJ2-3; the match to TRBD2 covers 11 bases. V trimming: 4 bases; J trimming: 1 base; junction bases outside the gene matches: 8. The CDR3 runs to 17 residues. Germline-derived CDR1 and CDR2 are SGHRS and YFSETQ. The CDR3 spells CASSLGLAGSGTDTQYF. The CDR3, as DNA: TGCGCCAGCAGCCTCGGACTAGCGGGTAGTGGCACAGATACGCAGTATTTT.

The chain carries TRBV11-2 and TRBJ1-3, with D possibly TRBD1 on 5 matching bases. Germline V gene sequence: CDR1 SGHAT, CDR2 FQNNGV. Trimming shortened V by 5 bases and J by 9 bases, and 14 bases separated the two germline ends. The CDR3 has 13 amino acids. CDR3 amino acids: CASSTGLRGTIYF. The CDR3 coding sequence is TGTGCCAGCAGCACGGGGCTAAGAGGCACCATATATTTT.

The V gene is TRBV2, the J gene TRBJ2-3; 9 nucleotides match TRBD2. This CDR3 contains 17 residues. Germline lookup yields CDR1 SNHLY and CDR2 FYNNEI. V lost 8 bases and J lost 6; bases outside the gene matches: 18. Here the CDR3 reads CASRLWWRGGRGDTQYF. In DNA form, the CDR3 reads TGTGCCAGCCGACTCTGGTGGCGGGGGGGCCGAGGGGATACGCAGTATTTT.

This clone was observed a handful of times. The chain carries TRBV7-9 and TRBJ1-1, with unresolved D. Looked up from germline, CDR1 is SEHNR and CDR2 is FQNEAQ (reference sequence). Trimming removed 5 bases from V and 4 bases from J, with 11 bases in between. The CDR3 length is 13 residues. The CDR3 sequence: CASSPSRVTEAFF. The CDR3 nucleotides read TGTGCCAGCAGCCCTTCGAGAGTCACTGAAGCTTTCTTT.

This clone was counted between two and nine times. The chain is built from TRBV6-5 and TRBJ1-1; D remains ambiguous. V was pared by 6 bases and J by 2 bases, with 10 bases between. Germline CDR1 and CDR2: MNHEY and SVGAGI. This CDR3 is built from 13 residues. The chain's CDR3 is CASSRTTNTEAFF. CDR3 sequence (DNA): TGTGCCAGCAGCCGGACTACCAACACTGAAGCTTTCTTT.

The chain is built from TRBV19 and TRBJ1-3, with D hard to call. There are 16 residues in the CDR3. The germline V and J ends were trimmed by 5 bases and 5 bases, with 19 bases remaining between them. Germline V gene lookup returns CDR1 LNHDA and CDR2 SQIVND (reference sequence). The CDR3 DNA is TGTGCCAGTAGTGCCCTCCCTCCTGGAATACGAAACACCATATATTTT. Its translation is CASSALPPGIRNTIYF.

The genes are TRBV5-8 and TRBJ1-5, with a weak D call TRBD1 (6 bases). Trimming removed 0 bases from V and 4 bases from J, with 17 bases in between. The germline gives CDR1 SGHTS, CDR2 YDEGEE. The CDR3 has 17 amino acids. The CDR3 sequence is CASSLGQAGAWNQPQHF. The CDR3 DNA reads TGTGCCAGCAGCTTGGGGCAGGCGGGGGCGTGGAATCAGCCCCAGCATTTT.

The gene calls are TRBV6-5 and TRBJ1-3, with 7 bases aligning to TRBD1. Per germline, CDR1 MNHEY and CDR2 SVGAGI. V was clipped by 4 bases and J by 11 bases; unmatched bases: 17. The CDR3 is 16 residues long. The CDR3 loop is CASSSNSGGSSFPIYF. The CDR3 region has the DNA TGTGCCAGCAGTTCGAATTCAGGGGGTTCTTCTTTTCCCATATATTTT.

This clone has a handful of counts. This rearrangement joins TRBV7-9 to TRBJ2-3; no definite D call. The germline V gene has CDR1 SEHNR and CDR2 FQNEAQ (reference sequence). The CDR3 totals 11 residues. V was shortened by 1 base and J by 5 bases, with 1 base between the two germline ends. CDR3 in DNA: TGTGCCAGCAGCTTAGAAGATACGCAGTATTTT. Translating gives CASSLEDTQYF.

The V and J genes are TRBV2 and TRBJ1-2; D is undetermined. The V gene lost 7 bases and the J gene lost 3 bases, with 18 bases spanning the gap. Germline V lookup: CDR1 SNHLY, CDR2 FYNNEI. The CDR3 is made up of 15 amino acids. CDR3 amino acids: CASKPWGGRDYGYTF. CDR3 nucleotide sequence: TGTGCCAGCAAACCTTGGGGAGGTCGGGACTATGGCTACACCTTC.

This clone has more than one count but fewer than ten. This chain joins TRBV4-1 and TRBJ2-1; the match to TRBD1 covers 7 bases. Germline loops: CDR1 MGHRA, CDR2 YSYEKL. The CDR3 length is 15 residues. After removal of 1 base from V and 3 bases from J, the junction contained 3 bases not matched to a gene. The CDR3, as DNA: TGCGCCAGCAGCCAAGGACAGGGTGTCTACAATGAGCAGTTCTTC. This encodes CASSQGQGVYNEQFF.

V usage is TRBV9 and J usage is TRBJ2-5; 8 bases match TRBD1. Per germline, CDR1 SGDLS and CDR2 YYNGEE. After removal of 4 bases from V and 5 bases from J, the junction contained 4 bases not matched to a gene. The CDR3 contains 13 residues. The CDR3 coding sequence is TGTGCCAGCAGCACAGGGGGTTGGGAGACCCAGTACTTC. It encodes CASSTGGWETQYF.

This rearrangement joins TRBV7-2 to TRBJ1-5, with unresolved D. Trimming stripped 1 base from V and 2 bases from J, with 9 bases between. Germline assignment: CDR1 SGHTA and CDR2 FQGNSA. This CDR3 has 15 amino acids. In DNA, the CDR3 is TGTGCCAGCAGCTTAGAGCGGCGGGGCAATCAGCCCCAGCATTTT. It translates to CASSLERRGNQPQHF.